This is a list of T cell receptor beta chains from one sample in a study of blood T cell repertoires in COVID-19. Measured with immunoSEQ multiplex PCR; TCRdb has only the in-frame clones, and not every one. The sample includes 95,000 to 150,000 clones, roughly 70% of them seen just once. The specimen was peripheral blood. The receptors here all came from a human donor with acute or convalescent COVID-19. The donor label of this sample is uncertain. Each CDR3 is given with its conserved first and last residue. A D gene is named only where the DNA matches it firmly. Rows may omit the clone size; those that give it use once, few, many or a size class.

j_call | clone_size | d_call | v_call | cdr3_aa | cdr3_nt
TRBJ2-3 | . | . | TRBV25-1 | CAIRGAADTQYF | TGTGCCATTCGGGGGGCCGCAGATACGCAGTATTTT
TRBJ1-2 | . | TRBD1 | TRBV14 | CASSSGQVYGYTF | TGTGCCAGCAGCTCCGGACAGGTTTATGGCTACACCTTC
TRBJ1-5 | few | . | TRBV4-2 | CASSQGRGQPQHF | TGTGCCAGCAGCCAGGGGAGGGGGCAGCCCCAGCATTTT
TRBJ2-7 | . | TRBD1 | TRBV2 | CASSPLSYEGARGEQYF | TGTGCCAGCAGCCCACTTAGTTATGAGGGGGCCAGGGGCGAGCAGTACTTC
TRBJ1-5 | . | TRBD1 | TRBV28 | CASRTGSVGQPQHF | TGTGCCAGCAGGACAGGGTCTGTCGGTCAGCCCCAGCATTTT
TRBJ1-2 | . | TRBD1 | TRBV2 | CASRFSSQGAEFGYTF | TGTGCCAGCAGGTTCAGCTCGCAGGGGGCTGAATTTGGCTACACCTTC
TRBJ2-4 | once | . | TRBV28 | CASSPGWGSLIQYF | TGTGCCAGCAGTCCCGGGTGGGGCAGTTTGATTCAGTACTTC
TRBJ1-2 | few | . | TRBV9 | CASARNMGHGYTF | TGTGCCAGCGCGAGAAACATGGGGCATGGCTACACCTTC
TRBJ1-6 | . | TRBD1 | TRBV10-3 | CAIRDRESNSPLHF | TGTGCCATCAGGGACAGGGAATCTAATTCACCCCTCCACTTT
TRBJ2-3 | . | TRBD1 | TRBV30 | CAWSADRVYGTDTQYF | TGTGCCTGGAGTGCCGACAGGGTGTATGGCACAGATACGCAGTATTTT
TRBJ1-1 | . | . | TRBV28 | CASSWLNTEAFF | TGTGCCAGCAGCTGGCTGAACACTGAAGCTTTCTTT
TRBJ1-2 | few | . | TRBV27 | CASTDGGGYGYTF | TGTGCCAGCACCGACGGAGGTGGCTATGGCTACACCTTC
TRBJ1-2 | few | . | TRBV6-5 | CASSYLQGSYGYTF | TGTGCCAGCAGTTACCTCCAGGGAAGCTATGGCTACACCTTC
TRBJ1-1 | . | TRBD1 | TRBV6-5 | CASSFLGQVNTEAFF | TGTGCCAGCAGTTTCCTCGGACAGGTGAACACTGAAGCTTTCTTT
TRBJ1-4 | . | . | TRBV7-9 | CASSFRQVGGNEKLFF | TGTGCCAGCAGCTTTCGCCAGGTGGGAGGAAATGAAAAACTGTTTTTT
TRBJ2-1 | . | . | TRBV5-6 | CASINIGRGAYNEQFF | TGTGCCAGCATCAACATCGGCAGGGGCGCCTACAATGAGCAGTTCTTC
TRBJ2-7 | . | . | TRBV28 | CASSSPTEVEQYF | TGTGCCAGCAGTTCCCCTACCGAGGTGGAGCAGTACTTC
TRBJ2-2 | . | . | TRBV19 | CASSRDFANTGELFF | TGTGCCAGTAGTCGGGACTTCGCGAACACCGGGGAGCTGTTTTTT
TRBJ2-1 | once | TRBD2 | TRBV2 | CASKRAFSLAGEQFF | TGTGCCAGCAAAAGGGCGTTTTCCTTAGCGGGTGAGCAGTTCTTC
TRBJ1-2 | . | . | TRBV6-5 | CASSFGGLYGYTF | TGTGCCAGCAGTTTCGGCGGGTTGTATGGCTACACCTTC
TRBJ1-1 | . | . | TRBV18 | CASSPRTDEAFF | TGTGCCAGCTCGCCACGGACAGATGAAGCTTTCTTT
TRBJ1-4 | . | TRBD1 | TRBV6-5 | CASSRGQFEKLFF | TGTGCCAGCAGCCGGGGACAGTTTGAAAAACTGTTTTTT
TRBJ1-3 | once | . | TRBV9 | CASSEREGNSGNTIYF | TGTGCCAGCAGCGAGAGGGAAGGGAACTCTGGAAACACCATATATTTT
TRBJ1-2 | few | . | TRBV30 | CAWSESDYGYTF | TGTGCCTGGTCGGAGAGCGACTATGGCTACACCTTC
TRBJ1-6 | . | TRBD1 | TRBV30 | CAWSLRDRGDNSPLHF | TGTGCCTGGAGCTTACGGGACAGGGGAGACAATTCACCCCTCCACTTT
TRBJ1-2 | few | . | TRBV7-2 | CASSFYMNDGYTF | TGTGCCAGCAGCTTCTATATGAACGATGGCTACACCTTC
TRBJ2-7 | . | TRBD1 | TRBV7-3 | CASSLSPWDSPEEQYF | TGTGCCAGCAGCTTATCGCCGTGGGACAGCCCCGAGGAGCAGTACTTC
TRBJ2-1 | . | . | TRBV7-2 | CASSLGQGGEQFF | TGTGCCAGCAGCTTGGGGCAGGGAGGTGAGCAGTTCTTC
TRBJ2-5 | few | TRBD2 | TRBV2 | CASSEVRGAPQETQYF | TGTGCCAGCAGTGAAGTGCGGGGGGCGCCCCAAGAGACCCAGTACTTC
TRBJ1-1 | . | TRBD1 | TRBV4-1 | CASSQTPTPGQQNTEAFF | TGCGCCAGCAGCCAAACTCCTACTCCGGGACAGCAGAACACTGAAGCTTTCTTT